The text below deals with one TCR beta chain. Antigen specificity is unknown. The source of the sample is a study of PD-L1 blockade in urothelial cancer. Whole-study context: Counts from blood samples showed a median of around 150,000 T cells.

The CDR3 is 15 residues long. Trimming shortened V by 6 bases and J by 0 bases, and 12 bases separated the two germline ends. CDR1 and CDR2 from the germline V gene are LNHDA and SQIVND (reference sequence). Sequencing used immunoSEQ multiplex PCR; TCRdb keeps in-frame clones, though not all of them. The sample carries some 110,000 clones, approximately 90% recorded once. The study, taken as a whole, reports: More expansion of tumor-associated blood clones, seen at 3 weeks, marked durable-benefit patients.

Time point given: peripheral blood 6 weeks after treatment start. Patients were diagnosed with urothelial carcinoma, either locally advanced or metastatic. The J gene is TRBJ1-5, the V gene TRBV19, with D possibly matching TRBD1 (5 bases). Sequences were derived from PBMCs, sampled around atezolizumab (anti-PD-L1) treatment. This receptor was identified in a man aged 55 to 69 with urothelial cancer. The CDR3: CASSQGRNSNQPQHF. The CDR3 DNA reads as TGTGCCAGTAGCCAGGGAAGAAATAGCAATCAGCCCCAGCATTTT.